The rows below give T cell receptor beta chains drawn from one sample of a study of blood T cell repertoires in COVID-19. The repertoire was sequenced with immunoSEQ multiplex PCR; TCRdb's copy has only in-frame clones and lacks some. The profile shows under 80,000 clones, around 87% of them singletons. Sequencing was carried out using peripheral blood. All receptors derive from a man between 60 and 75 years old with acute or convalescent COVID-19. Each CDR3 is given with its conserved first and last residue. The order of the fields is V gene, clone size, D gene, J gene, CDR3 DNA, CDR3 protein. The D gene is left open where the match is weak. Expanded clones get a size class; other rows say once, few or many, or leave the size out.

V gene: TRBV13
clone size: .
D gene: .
J gene: TRBJ2-5
CDR3 DNA: TGTGCCAGCAGCTCTGAAGAGACCCAGTACTTC
CDR3 protein: CASSSEETQYF

V gene: TRBV3-1/TRBV3-2
clone size: .
D gene: .
J gene: TRBJ1-1
CDR3 DNA: TGTGCCAGCAGCCAAGACCGATCGCACCTTTCGAGGAACACTGAAGCTTTCTTT
CDR3 protein: CASSQDRSHLSRNTEAFF

V gene: TRBV5-4
clone size: .
D gene: .
J gene: TRBJ1-6
CDR3 DNA: TGTGCCAGCAGCTTGCCCTCGACGGGTTCACCCCTCCACTTT
CDR3 protein: CASSLPSTGSPLHF

V gene: TRBV7-9
clone size: .
D gene: TRBD2
J gene: TRBJ2-2
CDR3 DNA: TGTGCCAGCAGCTTAACGGGTAGCGGGGGCGATGTGAGCACCGGGGAGCTGTTTTTT
CDR3 protein: CASSLTGSGGDVSTGELFF

V gene: TRBV13
clone size: .
D gene: .
J gene: TRBJ1-2
CDR3 DNA: TGTGCCAGCAGCTTAGCCTCCTCCGAGTTAGCTAACTATGGCTACACCTTC
CDR3 protein: CASSLASSELANYGYTF

V gene: TRBV28
clone size: .
D gene: TRBD1
J gene: TRBJ1-1
CDR3 DNA: TGTGCCAGCAGCAGAACAGGGGCCACTGAAGCTTTCTTT
CDR3 protein: CASSRTGATEAFF

V gene: TRBV9
clone size: few
D gene: TRBD2
J gene: TRBJ2-3
CDR3 DNA: TGTGCCAGCAGCGTAGGTATAGCGGGGGGTACTAGCACAGATACGCAGTATTTT
CDR3 protein: CASSVGIAGGTSTDTQYF

V gene: TRBV3-1/TRBV3-2
clone size: .
D gene: .
J gene: TRBJ1-5
CDR3 DNA: TGTGCCAGCAGCGTCTTCAATCAGCCCCAGCATTTT
CDR3 protein: CASSVFNQPQHF

V gene: TRBV12-3/TRBV12-4
clone size: .
D gene: TRBD1
J gene: TRBJ2-7
CDR3 DNA: TGTGCCAGCAGTGAATACAGGGGAGCCGAGCAGTACTTC
CDR3 protein: CASSEYRGAEQYF

V gene: TRBV11-3
clone size: .
D gene: TRBD1
J gene: TRBJ2-7
CDR3 DNA: TGTGCCAGCAGCTTAGGGACAGGGGGCGATCGGGAGCAGTACTTC
CDR3 protein: CASSLGTGGDREQYF

V gene: TRBV7-9
clone size: few
D gene: .
J gene: TRBJ2-3
CDR3 DNA: TGTGCCAGCAGCTTAGTGGCGGGGGCCGCCACAGATACGCAGTATTTT
CDR3 protein: CASSLVAGAATDTQYF

V gene: TRBV27
clone size: .
D gene: TRBD1
J gene: TRBJ1-2
CDR3 DNA: TGTGCCAGCAGTTTATGCGACAGGGTCATCTACCTGAGCTATGGCTACACCTTC
CDR3 protein: CASSLCDRVIYLSYGYTF